This T cell receptor beta chain was sequenced in a study of T cell responses to AZD1222 COVID-19 vaccine. Generated by immunoSEQ multiplex PCR, the TCRdb table keeps only in-frame clones and is missing some. The sample carries around 140,000 clones, over 75% recorded once. Trimming left V 5 bases short and J 0 bases short, with 23 bases between. Per germline, CDR1 MDHEN and CDR2 SYDVKM. The CDR3 totals 20 residues. The J gene is TRBJ1-6, the V gene TRBV28; no clear D gene. The specimen was peripheral blood, collected 28 days after the second dose of the MenACWY control vaccine. This TCR was sampled from an adult who received the MenACWY meningococcal vaccine as a control. The CDR3 here is CASSPISLGGSRSYNSPLHF. The CDR3 DNA reads as TGTGCCAGCAGTCCTATATCCCTTGGAGGGAGTCGCTCCTATAATTCACCCCTCCACTTT.